This T cell receptor beta chain was recorded in a study of T cell repertoires in cytomegalovirus infection. TCRdb re-derived calls from the reads in MiXCR, one entry per CDR3 protein. The sample carries just over 150,000 distinct CDR3 sequences, less than 25% recorded once. This CDR3 contains 15 residues. The ends were cut back, 2 bases at V and 4 bases at J, with 9 bases in the middle. CDR1 is SGHVS, CDR2 FNYEAQ, per germline. Comments on this clonotype: Being one base from a much bigger clone, this may be a read error.

The sequenced material came from PBMCs. This sequence was found in a human donor in good health (CMV status not recorded). Some clones in this sample may be carry-over from other donors' samples. The V gene is TRBV7-6, the J gene TRBJ2-6; TRBD2 is a possible D gene (6 bases). Written as DNA, the CDR3 is TGTGCCAGCAGCTTATCGGGGGTCGGGGCCAACGTCCTGACTTTC. This gives the protein CASSLSGVGANVLTF.